One and the same sample provided the 21 T cell receptor beta chains below, sequenced in a study of T cell repertoires in cytomegalovirus infection. TCRdb re-analysed the reads in MiXCR, keeping a single row per CDR3 protein. The sample records approximately 1,000,000 distinct CDR3 sequences, roughly 31% being singletons. The antigens these receptors bind are not known. Here the sequenced sample was cultured CD8+ T cells from PBMCs, taken from culture after CMV antigen stimulation. Receptor source: a human donor in good health (CMV status not recorded). Some clones in this sample may be carry-over from other donors' samples.

This clonotype was counted a few times. The chain uses TRBV7-6 and TRBJ2-2; D remains ambiguous. Deletions cut 0 bases from V and 7 bases from J, with 6 bases between. The germline CDR1 and CDR2 sequences are SGHVS and FNYEAQ. The CDR3 is 13 residues long. The CDR3 nucleotides read TGTGCCAGCAGCTTAGCCGACAACGGGGAGCTGTTTTTT. Residues: CASSLADNGELFF.

This clonotype was observed many times. V usage is TRBV12-3 or TRBV12-4 and J usage is TRBJ2-1; 9 bases line up with TRBD1. V lost 1 base and J lost 4; bases outside the gene matches: 2. The CDR3 runs 15 residues. CDR3: CASSLETGGYNEQFF. As DNA, the CDR3 is TGTGCCAGCAGTTTAGAGACAGGGGGATACAATGAGCAGTTCTTC.

This chain joins TRBV12-3 or TRBV12-4 and TRBJ1-2; 8 bases map to TRBD1. V was clipped by 4 bases and J by 6 bases; unmatched bases: 10. CDR3 length: 15 amino acids. The CDR3 reads CASSSLVRGLDGYTF. The CDR3 coding sequence is TGTGCCAGCAGTTCCCTCGTCAGGGGGCTCGATGGCTACACCTTC.

This clonotype was counted many times. V gene TRBV7-3 combines with J gene TRBJ2-3; D possibly corresponds to TRBD1 (5 bases). Germline V gives CDR1 SGHTA, CDR2 FQGTGA. Trimming left V 3 bases short and J 5 bases short, with 15 bases between. CDR3 size: 15 residues. This CDR3 is CASSFVRADRDTQYF. The DNA of the CDR3 is TGTGCCAGCAGCTTCGTCAGGGCAGATAGAGATACGCAGTATTTT.

This clonotype was seen a handful of times. This rearrangement joins TRBV28 to TRBJ2-2; possible D gene TRBD1, 6 bases. The CDR3 runs to 15 residues. V lost 3 bases and J lost 1, with 9 bases in between. CDR1 MDHEN and CDR2 SYDVKM come from the germline V gene. The CDR3 protein is CASSLEQGNTGELFF. As DNA, the CDR3 is TGTGCCAGCAGTTTGGAACAGGGGAACACCGGGGAGCTGTTTTTT.

The V and J genes are TRBV7-9 and TRBJ2-2; tentatively, D is TRBD1 or TRBD2 (5 bases each). Germline values: CDR1 SEHNR, CDR2 FQNEAQ (reference sequence). This CDR3 is 16 amino acids long. V lost 4 bases and J lost 2, with 14 bases in between. The CDR3 region is CASSSMGEINTGELFF. CDR3 nucleotides: TGTGCCAGCAGCTCCATGGGGGAGATTAACACCGGGGAGCTGTTTTTT.

The chain is built from TRBV6-6 and TRBJ2-5, with 13 bases lining up with TRBD2. The CDR3 is made up of 18 amino acids. CDR1 and CDR2 (germline): MNHNY, SVGAGI (reference sequence). Germline trimming cut 7 bases from V and 5 bases from J; bases unmatched to any gene: 16. CDR3: CASIPGTSGESKMETQYF. The CDR3 bases are TGTGCCAGCATCCCTGGGACTAGCGGGGAATCAAAGATGGAGACCCAGTACTTC.

This clonotype was counted many times. The chain uses TRBV27 and TRBJ1-1; no definite D call. Per germline, CDR1 MNHEY and CDR2 SMNVEV (reference sequence). The V end lost 4 bases, the J end lost 3 bases, and 18 bases lay between the germline ends. The CDR3 consists of 16 residues. CDR3 region: CASSYTALGRDTEAFF. In nucleotides, the CDR3 is TGTGCCAGCAGTTACACCGCTCTGGGTCGGGACACTGAAGCTTTCTTT.

The sample holds many counts of this clonotype. In DNA, the CDR3 is TGTGCCAGCAGCTTATTCGCAGGGACCCAAGGCTACGAGCAGTACGTC. It is translated as CASSLFAGTQGYEQYV. The chain recombines TRBV7-8 with TRBJ2-7; perhaps D is TRBD1 or TRBD2 (5 bases each). This CDR3 contains 16 residues. Trimming pared 2 bases from V and 3 bases from J, leaving 17 bases between. CDR1 is SGHVS, CDR2 FQNEAQ, per germline.

V usage is TRBV7-8 and J usage is TRBJ1-2; TRBD1 matches 7 bases. CDR3 length equals 16 residues. Germline CDR1 SGHVS, CDR2 FQNEAQ. The V gene end was trimmed by 0 bases and the J gene end by 4 bases; junction bases not matched to a gene: 8. DNA of the CDR3: TGTGCCAGCAGCTTAGCGCTGGGACAGAATGGCTATGGCTACACCTTC. This encodes CASSLALGQNGYGYTF.

The chain couples TRBV5-1 to TRBJ1-1; 9 nucleotides agree with TRBD1. The CDR3 extends over 15 amino acids. Germline CDR1 SGHRS, CDR2 YFSETQ. V lost 4 bases, J lost 3 bases, and 7 bases stayed unmatched. Here the CDR3 DNA reads TGCGCCAGCAGCAACCGACAGGGGGTCGACACTGAAGCTTTCTTT. This encodes CASSNRQGVDTEAFF.

V and J are TRBV28 and TRBJ1-6; D uncertain. CDR1 and CDR2 (germline): MDHEN, SYDVKM. CDR3 length: 13 amino acids. Trimming removed 5 bases at V and 6 bases at J, with 8 bases between. CDR3 residues: CASSPDTNSPLHF. Here the CDR3 DNA reads TGTGCCAGCAGTCCCGACACTAATTCACCCCTCCACTTT.

In its sample, this clonotype was seen a few times. The chain uses TRBV7-9 and TRBJ1-2; D call uncertain. The CDR3 loop spans 16 amino acids. V lost 1 base, J lost 3 bases, and 15 bases lay in between. CDR1 SEHNR and CDR2 FQNEAQ come from the germline V gene (reference sequence). This CDR3 is CASSLVGSAGHYGYTF. The CDR3 DNA sequence: TGTGCCAGCAGCTTAGTGGGCTCCGCCGGCCACTATGGCTACACCTTC.

A word on this clonotype: One end of the junction is discordant with germline, which a read error may explain. V gene TRBV7-9 combines with J gene TRBJ1-2; 7 bases are a match to TRBD1. Per the germline V gene, CDR1 is SEHNR and CDR2 is FQNEAQ (reference sequence). The CDR3 totals 15 residues. CDR3 region: CAGSSNAGTDYGYTF. The CDR3 DNA is TGTGCCGGCAGCTCCAACGCCGGGACAGACTATGGCTACACCTTC.

The chain links TRBV27 to TRBJ1-6; no firm D call. Germline V gives CDR1 MNHEY, CDR2 SMNVEV (reference sequence). The CDR3 length is 14 residues. The V and J ends lost 2 bases and 10 bases respectively, with 12 bases between them. The CDR3 protein is CASSLVGSGSPLHF. The CDR3 region has the DNA TGTGCCAGCAGTTTAGTGGGTTCGGGCTCACCCCTCCACTTT.

This clonotype has a count of ten or more. The chain links TRBV7-8 to TRBJ1-5, with D possibly being TRBD1 (6 bases). The germline CDR1 and CDR2 sequences are SGHVS and FQNEAQ. V was trimmed by 5 bases and J by 9 bases, leaving 11 bases between them. The CDR3 contains 12 residues. The CDR3 protein is CASSHGGWPQHF. CDR3 coding DNA: TGTGCCAGCAGCCACGGGGGCTGGCCCCAGCATTTT.

This clonotype was observed a few times. V is TRBV7-6 and J is TRBJ1-4; 9 nucleotides line up with TRBD1. In germline, CDR1 is SGHVS, CDR2 FNYEAQ. V lost 3 bases, J lost 3 bases, and 2 bases stayed unmatched. The CDR3 totals 15 residues. CDR3 residues: CASSFTGGSNEKLFF. The CDR3 region has the DNA TGTGCCAGCAGCTTTACAGGGGGCTCTAATGAAAAACTGTTTTTT.

The chain employs TRBV9 and TRBJ1-2, with a possible D match to TRBD1 (6 bases). There are 13 residues in the CDR3. The ends were cut back, 6 bases at V and 6 bases at J, with 15 bases in the middle. Germline V CDR1 and CDR2: SGDLS, YYNGEE. The DNA of the CDR3 is TGTGCCAGCACCGAGAGGGGGACACATGGCTACACCTTC. Amino acids: CASTERGTHGYTF.

This clonotype turned up a few times. This chain uses TRBV5-5 with TRBJ2-2; 9 nucleotides agree with TRBD1. J gave up 4 bases and V 4 bases, and 17 bases lay outside the gene matches. The V gene's germline CDR1 is SGHKS and CDR2 YYEKEE (reference sequence). The CDR3 sequence is 19 residues long. The DNA for the CDR3 is TGTGCCAGCAGCCCCCCATACTACAACCGGGACAGGGTCACCGGGGAGCTGTTTTTT. This gives the protein CASSPPYYNRDRVTGELFF.

This clonotype occurred a few times. V usage is TRBV10-3 and J usage is TRBJ1-2, with TRBD1 identical over 8 bases. This CDR3 has 14 residues. Germline lookup yields CDR1 ENHRY and CDR2 SYGVKD. V lost 10 bases to trimming and J lost 4 bases; unmatched junction nucleotides: 11. The CDR3 coding sequence is TGTGCCACCCGGACAGGGAAAGAGATCTATGGCTACACCTTC. This translates into CATRTGKEIYGYTF.

The chain is built from TRBV25-1 and TRBJ1-1; possibly TRBD1 for D (6 bases). Looked up from germline, CDR1 is MGHDK and CDR2 is SYGVNS. The V end lost 6 bases, the J end lost 7 bases, and 9 bases lay between the germline ends. The CDR3 totals 11 residues. The CDR3 is CASRQGGEAFF. CDR3 nucleotide sequence: TGTGCCAGCAGACAGGGAGGTGAAGCTTTCTTT.